Only a few counts were recorded for the clone carrying this TCR beta chain. Its antigen is currently unknown. These data come from a study of T cell responses to AZD1222 COVID-19 vaccine. This CDR3 contains 12 residues. The V and J ends lost 3 bases and 8 bases, in that order; junction bases with no gene match: 3. Per the germline V gene, CDR1 is SQVTM and CDR2 is ANQGSEA. Profiling relied on immunoSEQ multiplex PCR, and the TCRdb table lists in-frame clones only, not all of them. The data contain 150,000 to 200,000 clones, around 92% of them singletons. The study, taken as a whole, reports: The reported proportion of spike-specific TCRs targeting unmutated variant regions was nearly half. Donors, mostly white British, included more females; clonal diversity was possibly underestimated.

The clonotype was recovered from an adult in good health. The chain recombines TRBV29-1 with TRBJ1-4; TRBD1 matches 7 bases. This specimen was peripheral blood, taken on day 0 of AZD1222 vaccination. CDR3 region: CSVDQGGEKLFF. The CDR3 DNA follows: TGCAGCGTTGATCAGGGGGGCGAAAAACTGTTTTTT.